The 30 T cell receptor beta chains reported below all come from one sample, sequenced in a study of CD8 T cells in Susac syndrome. When the RNA was reverse transcribed, random hexamers were used with an input of 0.5 to 1 ug. TCRdb re-derived calls from the immunoSEQ multiplex PCR reads in MiXCR, one entry per CDR3 protein. The sample contains about 150,000 distinct CDR3 sequences, about 96% of which appear only once. The source material was CD4+ T cells from PBMCs. The receptors were sampled from a human donor with Susac syndrome.

The V call is TRBV6-5, the J call TRBJ2-2; D call uncertain. The germline V gene has CDR1 MNHEY and CDR2 SVGAGI. V was shortened by 2 bases and J by 5 bases, with 9 bases between the two germline ends. This CDR3 is 14 amino acids long. The CDR3 nucleotides are TGTGCCAGCAGTTACCGGTTTAAGACCGGGGAGCTGTTTTTT. The encoded protein is CASSYRFKTGELFF.

This rearrangement joins TRBV29-1 to TRBJ2-1, with D uncertain. V was clipped by 4 bases and J by 7 bases, with 8 bases between them. This CDR3 comprises 11 residues. Germline-derived CDR1 and CDR2 are SQVTM and ANQGSEA. CDR3 DNA: TGCAGCGTTGGTCGCAGGAATGAGCAGTTCTTC. Its protein product is CSVGRRNEQFF.

This chain joins TRBV5-1 and TRBJ2-4; unclear D gene. From germline, CDR1 is SGHRS and CDR2 YFSETQ. The length of the CDR3 is 13 residues. Trimming shortened V by 4 bases and J by 0 bases, and 5 bases separated the two germline ends. The CDR3 sequence: CASSDLAKNIQYF. The CDR3 DNA sequence: TGCGCCAGCAGCGACCTAGCCAAAAACATTCAGTACTTC.

The V and J genes are TRBV18 and TRBJ2-7, with no clear D. This CDR3 has 16 amino acids. V lost 0 bases, J lost 5 bases, and 17 bases lay in between. CDR1 is KGHSH, CDR2 LQKENI, per germline. CDR3 DNA sequence: TGTGCCAGCTCACCACCGGGCCCTTCTTCCGTTAACGAGCAGTACTTC. Translation gives CASSPPGPSSVNEQYF.

The V call is TRBV20-1, the J call TRBJ2-5, with no clear D. Deletions cut 6 bases from V and 0 bases from J, with 11 bases between. This CDR3 comprises 13 residues. Germline CDR1 and CDR2: DFQATT and SNEGSKA (reference sequence). For the CDR3, the DNA is TGCAGTGCCCACCTTGGGTACCAAGAGACCCAGTACTTC. Protein sequence: CSAHLGYQETQYF.

This chain links TRBV30 with TRBJ2-6; D not resolved. The CDR3 length is 13 residues. The germline CDR1 and CDR2 sequences are GTSNPN and SVGIG (reference sequence). V gave up 4 bases and J gave up 10 bases, with 14 bases separating them. The CDR3 DNA reads TGTGCCTGGACCGGGTCCGGATGGAACGTCCTGACTTTC. Amino acids: CAWTGSGWNVLTF.

The genes are TRBV24-1 and TRBJ1-2, with TRBD1 as a possible D gene (5 bases). Germline V gives CDR1 KGHDR, CDR2 SFDVKD. V was pared by 4 bases and J by 0 bases, with 8 bases between. The CDR3 has 14 residues. CDR3 nucleotide sequence: TGTGCCACCAGTGAGCAGACAGCTAACTATGGCTACACCTTC. Translating it yields CATSEQTANYGYTF.

J is TRBJ1-5 and V is TRBV27, with TRBD1 as a possible D gene (5 bases). The CDR3 extends over 14 amino acids. Germline V gene lookup returns CDR1 MNHEY and CDR2 SMNVEV (reference sequence). V dropped 3 bases and J dropped 5 bases, with 11 bases sitting between them. This CDR3 is CASSFVGRDQPQHF. DNA for the CDR3: TGTGCCAGCAGTTTCGTGGGCAGGGATCAGCCCCAGCATTTT.

The rearrangement uses TRBV30 and TRBJ2-5; D not certain. The CDR3 has 13 amino acids. The V gene's germline CDR1 is GTSNPN and CDR2 SVGIG (reference sequence). With 3 bases removed from V and 5 bases from J, the gap between germline ends came to 13 bases. CDR3 sequence: CAWRVPPGETQYF. The CDR3 DNA sequence: TGTGCCTGGAGGGTCCCGCCCGGCGAGACCCAGTACTTC.

V is TRBV20-1 and J is TRBJ2-5; no firm D call. The germline gives CDR1 DFQATT, CDR2 SNEGSKA (reference sequence). This CDR3 region has 14 residues. Trimming took off 0 bases at V and 7 bases at J, with 15 bases between the two ends. CDR3 bases: TGCAGTGCTAGAGAATTCGGCGGTTCTGGGACCCAGTACTTC. Translated: CSAREFGGSGTQYF.

The chain uses TRBV29-1 and TRBJ2-1, with TRBD1 identical over 8 bases. The J segment lost 7 bases and the V segment lost 7 bases, leaving 6 bases of the junction unmatched. CDR3 size: 12 residues. Germline V CDR1 and CDR2: SQVTM, ANQGSEA. The CDR3 spells CSASRDRNEQFF. The CDR3 DNA is TGCAGCGCATCCAGGGACAGGAATGAGCAGTTCTTC.

The gene calls are TRBV6-2 or TRBV6-3 and TRBJ2-1; D gene unclear. The V gene lost 6 bases and the J gene lost 8 bases, with 11 bases spanning the gap. The CDR3 covers 12 residues. Per germline, CDR1 MNHEY and CDR2 SVGEGT. Written as DNA, the CDR3 is TGTGCCAGCAGCCGACAATGGGATGAGCAGTTCTTC. This encodes CASSRQWDEQFF.

This clonotype was observed once. The CDR3 reads CASRASSSQETQYF. As DNA, the CDR3 is TGTGCCAGCAGGGCGAGTTCATCCCAAGAGACCCAGTACTTC. The rearrangement joins TRBV7-9 to TRBJ2-5; D ambiguous. This CDR3 region has 14 residues. V gave up 6 bases and J gave up 1 base, with 12 bases separating them. Germline V CDR1 and CDR2: SEHNR, FQNEAQ (reference sequence).

The chain recombines TRBV6-2 or TRBV6-3 with TRBJ2-1; D gene unclear. CDR3 length: 12 residues. V was trimmed by 4 bases and J by 4 bases, leaving 5 bases between them. Germline lookup yields CDR1 MNHEY and CDR2 SVGEGT. Written as DNA, the CDR3 is TGTGCCAGCAGTTCGTTTTACAATGAGCAGTTCTTC. Translating it yields CASSSFYNEQFF.

The V and J genes are TRBV29-1 and TRBJ1-2; TRBD1 matches at 8 bases. The CDR3 consists of 10 residues. The ends lost 8 bases at V and 8 bases at J; junction bases unmatched: 4. CDR1 is SQVTM, CDR2 ANQGSEA, per germline. The CDR3 nucleotides read TGCAGCATAGGACAGGGAGGCTACACCTTC. It yields the protein CSIGQGGYTF.

The chain links TRBV29-1 to TRBJ1-4; maybe TRBD1 (5 bases). In germline, CDR1 is SQVTM, CDR2 ANQGSEA. Deletions cut 3 bases from V and 0 bases from J, with 11 bases between. The CDR3 is 15 amino acids. CDR3 region: CSVDLGGATNEKLFF. Here the CDR3 DNA reads TGCAGCGTTGACCTGGGAGGGGCAACTAATGAAAAACTGTTTTTT.

V gene TRBV6-2 or TRBV6-3 combines with J gene TRBJ2-1; no definite D call. Between the trimmed V and J ends, which lost 2 bases and 3 bases, there was a span of 5 bases. In germline, CDR1 is MNHEY, CDR2 SVGEGT. The CDR3 sequence is 13 residues long. The CDR3 region has the DNA TGTGCCAGCAGTTACAGTCTCTACAATGAGCAGTTCTTC. Protein product: CASSYSLYNEQFF.

The chain carries TRBV5-6 and TRBJ1-2; D is possibly TRBD1 (6 bases). Germline CDR1 SGHDT, CDR2 YYEEEE. This CDR3 contains 13 residues. Trimming removed 8 bases at V and 0 bases at J, with 11 bases between. Written as DNA, the CDR3 is TGTGCCAGTAGGGGGTCAGCTAACTATGGCTACACCTTC. This translates into CASRGSANYGYTF.

This CDR3 reads CSARGQDNEQFF. For the CDR3, the DNA is TGCAGTGCTAGAGGACAGGACAATGAGCAGTTCTTC. The chain couples TRBV20-1 to TRBJ2-1, with D possibly matching TRBD1 (6 bases). The CDR3 is 12 amino acids. V was pared by 1 base and J by 5 bases, with 6 bases between. Looked up from germline, CDR1 is DFQATT and CDR2 is SNEGSKA (reference sequence).

The CDR3 nucleotides read TGTGCCAGCAGCTTGGCAGGGTTGGAATACATTCAGTACTTC. Its translation is CASSLAGLEYIQYF. This chain links TRBV5-4 with TRBJ2-4; D perhaps matches TRBD1 (5 bases). The germline CDR1 and CDR2 sequences are SGHNT and YYREEE (reference sequence). The CDR3 runs to 14 residues. V lost 0 bases and J lost 8, with 12 bases in between.

The gene calls are TRBV29-1 and TRBJ2-6; the D is unclear. V was pared by 4 bases and J by 0 bases, with 10 bases between. Germline CDR1 and CDR2: SQVTM and ANQGSEA. The CDR3 extends over 15 amino acids. The CDR3 sequence is CSVGLSVSGANVLTF. In DNA form, the CDR3 reads TGCAGCGTTGGACTTTCGGTCTCTGGGGCCAACGTCCTGACTTTC.

CDR3 residues: CASSQGAAYQNIQYF. The CDR3 coding sequence is TGTGCCAGCTCCCAAGGGGCAGCGTACCAAAACATTCAGTACTTC. The chain links TRBV7-2 to TRBJ2-4; tentatively, D is TRBD1 (5 bases). The CDR3 sequence is 15 residues long. Germline lookup yields CDR1 SGHTA and CDR2 FQGNSA. V shed 8 bases and J shed 5 bases, with 19 bases lying between them. Filled out from reference TRBV7-2 and TRBJ2-4, the complete variable domain reads GAGVSQSPSNKVTEKGKDVELRCDPISGHTALYWYRQSLGQGLEFLIYFQGNSAPDKSGLPSDRFSAERTGGSVSTLTIQRTQQEDSAVYLCASSQGAAYQNIQYFGAGTRLSVL.

The V gene is TRBV20-1, the J gene TRBJ2-4, with 7 bases matching TRBD1. The V gene's germline CDR1 is DFQATT and CDR2 SNEGSKA (reference sequence). The ends lost 1 base at V and 8 bases at J; junction bases unmatched: 20. The CDR3 extends over 18 amino acids. Written as DNA, the CDR3 is TGCAGTGCTAGAGGCAACAGAGGGGGCAAGGGTAGTTTAGACATTCAGTACTTC. Protein: CSARGNRGGKGSLDIQYF.

The CDR3 reads CASSLRLADYEQYF. CDR3 nucleotides: TGTGCCAGCAGTTTAAGGCTAGCGGACTACGAGCAGTACTTC. The V call is TRBV12-3 or TRBV12-4, the J call TRBJ2-7, with 7 bases lining up with TRBD2. CDR3 length: 14 residues. Trimming cost V 2 bases and J 3 bases; bases outside gene matches: 4.

The rearrangement links TRBV19 to TRBJ2-5, with 10 bases lining up with TRBD2. The CDR3 sequence is 16 residues long. The V gene's germline CDR1 is LNHDA and CDR2 SQIVND (reference sequence). V lost 4 bases, J lost 5 bases, and 10 bases stayed unmatched. CDR3: CASSRRSGGAMETQYF. The CDR3 DNA reads as TGTGCCAGTAGTAGGCGAAGCGGGGGGGCCATGGAGACCCAGTACTTC.

V usage is TRBV6-2 or TRBV6-3 and J usage is TRBJ2-1; no clear D gene. This CDR3 region has 14 residues. CDR1 and CDR2 (germline): MNHEY, SVGEGT. The ends were cut back, 5 bases at V and 5 bases at J, with 13 bases in the middle. This chain's CDR3 is CASSPPSPNNEQFF. DNA of the CDR3: TGTGCCAGCAGTCCACCCAGTCCCAACAATGAGCAGTTCTTC.

This chain uses TRBV27 with TRBJ2-1; 13 positions agree with TRBD2. The CDR3 consists of 16 residues. J lost 6 bases, V lost 1 base, and 3 bases had no gene match. Germline CDR1 is MNHEY and CDR2 is SMNVEV (reference sequence). CDR3 amino acids: CASSLLTSGRANEQFF. DNA for the CDR3: TGTGCCAGCAGTTTATTAACTAGCGGGAGGGCCAATGAGCAGTTCTTC.

This clonotype was recorded once. The chain recombines TRBV13 with TRBJ2-1; 8 bases align to TRBD1. The CDR3 contains 18 residues. The J segment lost 9 bases and the V segment lost 5 bases, leaving 21 bases of the junction unmatched. Germline V lookup: CDR1 PRHDT, CDR2 FYEKMQ (reference sequence). The CDR3 spells CASSPTSWDRPRIGEQFF. Written as DNA, the CDR3 is TGTGCCAGCAGCCCTACCTCTTGGGACAGGCCCAGGATTGGTGAGCAGTTCTTC.

The chain joins TRBV6-5 to TRBJ2-2; a possible D gene is TRBD1 (6 bases). This CDR3 spans 18 amino acids. V was trimmed by 2 bases and J by 0 bases, leaving 16 bases between them. Germline V gives CDR1 MNHEY, CDR2 SVGAGI. The DNA for the CDR3 is TGTGCCAGCAGTTACCATGCTGGGGGCGCGACGAACACCGGGGAGCTGTTTTTT. Its translation is CASSYHAGGATNTGELFF.

The J gene is TRBJ1-5, the V gene TRBV30; the D is unclear. CDR1 GTSNPN and CDR2 SVGIG come from the germline V gene (reference sequence). Trimming took 4 bases from V and 5 from J, leaving 12 bases between them. The CDR3 contains 13 residues. The CDR3 region is CAWKSGLDQPQHF. CDR3 sequence (DNA): TGTGCCTGGAAGTCAGGACTCGATCAGCCCCAGCATTTT.